This TCR beta chain was recorded in a study of identical twins. Findings and limits, study-wide: Cross-sectional statistical analysis was relied on for the conclusions, without the same donors being followed. Within twin pairs, the out-of-frame alpha sequences they shared showed excess low generation probability.

This CDR3 region has 16 residues. Trimming shortened V by 0 bases and J by 2 bases, and 14 bases separated the two germline ends. CDR1 is SQVTM and CDR2 is ANQGSEA in the germline V gene. Among all donors, each was a healthy Caucasian. Unique molecular identifiers were present on the cDNA, and a universal primer site came from template switching. TCRdb analysed the 5' RACE reads with MiXCR anew, one entry per CDR3 protein. Counted here are about 200,000 distinct CDR3 sequences, roughly a tenth occurring once; the ten biggest clones make up about 9%. This clonotype was counted only a few times. As yet, its antigen is unknown.

This chain uses TRBV29-1 with TRBJ2-1; D ambiguous. The specimen was memory T cells sorted from blood. This TCR was sampled from a man aged 45-65 years in good health. CDR3 DNA: TGCAGCGTTGAAGATCGTTCGGGTTCCGCCTACAATGAGCAGTTCTTC. Translation gives CSVEDRSGSAYNEQFF.